The T cell receptor (beta chain) described here comes from a study of cytomegalovirus exposure and HLA in healthy donors. Study-level findings and limits: When a later analysis compared HLA-associated TCR beta chains with equally common others, the HLA-associated chains turned out to be more clonally expanded and to have lower generation probabilities.

Concerning this clone itself: What it binds is unknown.

J lost 4 bases, V lost 2 bases, and 8 bases had no gene match. The CDR3 has 15 residues. Germline V gives CDR1 ENHRY, CDR2 SYGVKD. The PCR was carried out with 60 Vbeta primers and 13 Jbeta primers. Using immunoSEQ multiplex PCR, the repertoire was profiled, and TCRdb retains in-frame clones only, with some absent. The repertoire holds about 120,000 clones, with roughly 69% as singletons. The rearrangement uses TRBV10-3 and TRBJ2-7; TRBD2 matches at 7 bases. Sequencing used PBMCs. The sequence came from a human donor in good health. This chain's CDR3 is CAISEKGGDIYEQYF. The CDR3 DNA reads as TGTGCCATCAGTGAGAAGGGAGGGGATATTTACGAGCAGTACTTC.